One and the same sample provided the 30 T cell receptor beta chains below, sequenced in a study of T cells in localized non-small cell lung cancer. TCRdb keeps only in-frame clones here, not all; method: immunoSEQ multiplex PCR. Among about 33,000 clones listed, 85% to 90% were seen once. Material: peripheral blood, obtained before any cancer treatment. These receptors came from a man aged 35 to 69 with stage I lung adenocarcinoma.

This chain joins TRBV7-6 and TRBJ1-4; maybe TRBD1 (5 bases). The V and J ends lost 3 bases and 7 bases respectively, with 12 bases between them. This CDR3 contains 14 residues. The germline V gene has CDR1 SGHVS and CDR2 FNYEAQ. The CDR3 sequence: CASSFGPGGEKLFF. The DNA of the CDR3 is TGTGCCAGCAGCTTTGGCCCCGGGGGTGAAAAACTGTTTTTT.

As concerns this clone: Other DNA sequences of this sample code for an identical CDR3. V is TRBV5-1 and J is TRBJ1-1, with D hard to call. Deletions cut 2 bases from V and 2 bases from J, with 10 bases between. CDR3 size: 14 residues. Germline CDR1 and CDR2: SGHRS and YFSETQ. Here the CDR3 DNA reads TGCGCCAGCAGCTTCGGCGGACGAAACACTGAAGCTTTCTTT. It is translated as CASSFGGRNTEAFF.

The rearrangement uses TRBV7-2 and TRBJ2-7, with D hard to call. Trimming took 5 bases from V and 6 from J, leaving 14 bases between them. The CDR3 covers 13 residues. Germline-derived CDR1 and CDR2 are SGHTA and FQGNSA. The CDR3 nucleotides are TGTGCCAGCAGCCTTACTTGGGATTCCGAGCAGTACTTC. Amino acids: CASSLTWDSEQYF.

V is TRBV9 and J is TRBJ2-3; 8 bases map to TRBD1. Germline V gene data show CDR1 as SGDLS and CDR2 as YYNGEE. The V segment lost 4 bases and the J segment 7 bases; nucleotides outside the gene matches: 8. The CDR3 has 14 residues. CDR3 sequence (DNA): TGTGCCAGCAGCTCGACAGGGGCGGATAATACGCAGTATTTT. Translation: CASSSTGADNTQYF.

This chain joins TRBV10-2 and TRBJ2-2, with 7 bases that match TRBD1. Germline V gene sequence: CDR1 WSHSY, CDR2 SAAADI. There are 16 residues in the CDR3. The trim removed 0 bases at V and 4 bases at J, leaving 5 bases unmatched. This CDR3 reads CASSESIPGGTGELFF. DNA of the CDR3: TGCGCCAGCAGTGAGTCGATCCCAGGGGGCACCGGGGAGCTGTTTTTT.

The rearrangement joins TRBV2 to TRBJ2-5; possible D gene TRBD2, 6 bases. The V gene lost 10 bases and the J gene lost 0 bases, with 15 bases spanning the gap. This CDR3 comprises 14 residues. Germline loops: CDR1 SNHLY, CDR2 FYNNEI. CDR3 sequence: CAMRPRDYQETQYF. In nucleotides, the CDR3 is TGTGCCATGCGCCCCCGGGACTACCAAGAGACCCAGTACTTC.

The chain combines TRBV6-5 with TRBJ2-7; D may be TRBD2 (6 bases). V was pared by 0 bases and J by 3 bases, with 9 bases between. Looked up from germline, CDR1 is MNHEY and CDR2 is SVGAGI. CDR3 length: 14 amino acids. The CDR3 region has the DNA TGTGCCAGCAGTTACTCCGGAGGGTACTACGAGCAGTACTTC. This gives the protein CASSYSGGYYEQYF.

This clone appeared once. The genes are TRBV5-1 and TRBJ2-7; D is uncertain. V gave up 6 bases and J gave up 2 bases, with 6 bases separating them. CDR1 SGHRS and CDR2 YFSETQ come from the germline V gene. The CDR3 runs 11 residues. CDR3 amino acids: CASTDAYEQYF. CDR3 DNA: TGCGCCAGCACGGATGCCTACGAGCAGTACTTC.

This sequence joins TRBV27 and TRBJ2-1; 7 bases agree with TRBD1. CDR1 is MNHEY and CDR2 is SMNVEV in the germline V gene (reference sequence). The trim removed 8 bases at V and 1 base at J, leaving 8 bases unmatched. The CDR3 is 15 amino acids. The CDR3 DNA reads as TGTGCCAGCGACCGGGACAGCCGGTCCTACAATGAGCAGTTCTTC. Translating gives CASDRDSRSYNEQFF.

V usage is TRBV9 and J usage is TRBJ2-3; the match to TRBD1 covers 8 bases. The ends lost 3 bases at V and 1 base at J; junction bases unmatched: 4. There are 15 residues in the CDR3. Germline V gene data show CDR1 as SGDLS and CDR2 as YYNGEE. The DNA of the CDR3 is TGTGCCAGCAGCGGGACAGGGCCTCGCACAGATACGCAGTATTTT. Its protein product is CASSGTGPRTDTQYF.

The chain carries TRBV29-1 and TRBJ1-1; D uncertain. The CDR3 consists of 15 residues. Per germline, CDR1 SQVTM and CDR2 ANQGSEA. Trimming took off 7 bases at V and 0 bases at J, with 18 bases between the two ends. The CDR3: CSATTPGLLNTEAFF. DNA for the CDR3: TGCAGCGCAACGACACCTGGGTTATTGAACACTGAAGCTTTCTTT.

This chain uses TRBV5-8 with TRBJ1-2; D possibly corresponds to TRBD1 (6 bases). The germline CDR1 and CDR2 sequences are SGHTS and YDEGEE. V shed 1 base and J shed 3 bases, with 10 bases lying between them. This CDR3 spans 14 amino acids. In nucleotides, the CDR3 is TGTGCCAGCAGCTTGCCAGGGGTTCACTATGGCTACACCTTC. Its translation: CASSLPGVHYGYTF.

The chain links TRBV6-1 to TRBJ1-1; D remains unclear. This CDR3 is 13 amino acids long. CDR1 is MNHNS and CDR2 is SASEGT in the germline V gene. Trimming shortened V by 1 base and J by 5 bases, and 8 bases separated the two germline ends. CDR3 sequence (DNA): TGTGCCAGCAGTGAAGGGCGAATAACTGAAGCTTTCTTT. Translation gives CASSEGRITEAFF.

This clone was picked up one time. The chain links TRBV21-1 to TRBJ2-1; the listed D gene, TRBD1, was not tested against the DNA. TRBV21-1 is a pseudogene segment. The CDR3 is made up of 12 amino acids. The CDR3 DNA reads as TGTGCCAGCAGCAAAGCGAACAGGAAGCAGTTCTTC. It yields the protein CASSKANRKQFF.

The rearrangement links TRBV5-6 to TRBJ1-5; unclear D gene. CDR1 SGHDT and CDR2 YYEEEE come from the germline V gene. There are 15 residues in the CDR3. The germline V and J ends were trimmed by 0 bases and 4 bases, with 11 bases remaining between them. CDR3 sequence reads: CASSLGGFGNQPQHF. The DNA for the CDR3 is TGTGCCAGCAGCTTGGGAGGGTTCGGGAATCAGCCCCAGCATTTT.

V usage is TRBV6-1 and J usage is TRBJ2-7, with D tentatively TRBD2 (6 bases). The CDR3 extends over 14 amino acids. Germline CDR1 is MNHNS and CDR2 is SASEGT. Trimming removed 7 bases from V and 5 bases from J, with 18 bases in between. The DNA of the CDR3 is TGTGCCAGCAATATGGGCGGGGTTGTGGACGAGCAGTACTTC. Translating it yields CASNMGGVVDEQYF.

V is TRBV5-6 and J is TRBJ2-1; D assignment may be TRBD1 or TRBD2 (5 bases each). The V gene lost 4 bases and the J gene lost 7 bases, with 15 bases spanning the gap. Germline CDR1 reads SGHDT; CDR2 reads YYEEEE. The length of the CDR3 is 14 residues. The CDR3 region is CASSRRDLWNEQFF. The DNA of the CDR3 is TGTGCCAGCAGCCGCCGGGACCTTTGGAATGAGCAGTTCTTC.

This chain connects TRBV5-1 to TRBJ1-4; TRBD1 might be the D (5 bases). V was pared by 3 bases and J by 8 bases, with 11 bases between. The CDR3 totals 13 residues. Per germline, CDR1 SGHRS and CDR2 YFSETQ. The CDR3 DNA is TGCGCCAGCAGCTGGGACTGGGAAGAAAAACTGTTTTTT. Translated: CASSWDWEEKLFF.

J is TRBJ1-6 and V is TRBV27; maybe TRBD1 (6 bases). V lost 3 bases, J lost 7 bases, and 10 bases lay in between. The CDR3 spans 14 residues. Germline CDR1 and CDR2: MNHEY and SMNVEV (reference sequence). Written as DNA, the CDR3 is TGTGCCAGCAGTTTTCTACAGGGAAATTCACCCCTCCACTTT. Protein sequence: CASSFLQGNSPLHF.

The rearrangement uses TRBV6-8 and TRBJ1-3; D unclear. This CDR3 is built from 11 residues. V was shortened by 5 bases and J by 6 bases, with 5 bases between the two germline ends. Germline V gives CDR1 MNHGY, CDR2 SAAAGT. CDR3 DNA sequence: TGTGCCAGCAGTGACTTAAACACCATATATTTT. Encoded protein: CASSDLNTIYF.

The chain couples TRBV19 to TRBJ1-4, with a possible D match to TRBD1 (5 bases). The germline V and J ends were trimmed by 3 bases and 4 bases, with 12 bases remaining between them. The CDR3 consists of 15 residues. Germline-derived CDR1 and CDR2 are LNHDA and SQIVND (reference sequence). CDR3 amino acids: CASSMGGALNEKLFF. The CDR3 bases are TGTGCCAGTAGTATGGGAGGGGCGCTTAATGAAAAACTGTTTTTT.

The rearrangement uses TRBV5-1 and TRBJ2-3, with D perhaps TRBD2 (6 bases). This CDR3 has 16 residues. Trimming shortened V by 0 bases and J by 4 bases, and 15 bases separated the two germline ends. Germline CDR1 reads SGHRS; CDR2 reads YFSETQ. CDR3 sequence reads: CASSLAEGKGPDTQYF. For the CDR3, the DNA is TGCGCCAGCAGCTTGGCGGAGGGGAAGGGGCCAGATACGCAGTATTTT.

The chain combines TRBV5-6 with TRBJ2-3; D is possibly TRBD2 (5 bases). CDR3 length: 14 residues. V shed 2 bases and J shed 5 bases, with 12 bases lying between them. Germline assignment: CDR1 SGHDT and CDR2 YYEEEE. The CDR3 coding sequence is TGTGCCAGCAGCTTAGGACTCTTCGAAGATACGCAGTATTTT. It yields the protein CASSLGLFEDTQYF. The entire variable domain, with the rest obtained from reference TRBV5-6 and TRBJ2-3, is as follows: DAGVTQSPTHLIKTRGQQVTLRCSPKSGHDTVSWYQQALGQGPQFIFQYYEEEERQRGNFPDRFSGHQFPNYSSELNVNALLLGDSALYLCASSLGLFEDTQYFGPGTRLTVL.

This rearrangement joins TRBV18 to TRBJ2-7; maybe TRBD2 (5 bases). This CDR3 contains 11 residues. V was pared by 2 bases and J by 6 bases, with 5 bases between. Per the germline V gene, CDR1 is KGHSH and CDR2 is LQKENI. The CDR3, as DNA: TGTGCCAGCTCACCAGAGGGCGAGCAGTACTTC. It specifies CASSPEGEQYF.

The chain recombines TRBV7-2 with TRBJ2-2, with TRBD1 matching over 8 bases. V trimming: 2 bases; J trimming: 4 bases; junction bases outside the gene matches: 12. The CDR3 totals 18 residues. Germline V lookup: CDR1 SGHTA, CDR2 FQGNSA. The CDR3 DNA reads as TGTGCCAGCAGCTTATGGGCAGGGGGCGTTCGTGGCACCGGGGAGCTGTTTTTT. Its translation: CASSLWAGGVRGTGELFF.

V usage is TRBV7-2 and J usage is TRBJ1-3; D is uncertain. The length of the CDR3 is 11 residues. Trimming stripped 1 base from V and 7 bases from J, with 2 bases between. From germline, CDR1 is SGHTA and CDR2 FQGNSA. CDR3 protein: CASSLGNTIYF. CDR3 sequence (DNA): TGTGCCAGCAGCTTAGGGAACACCATATATTTT.

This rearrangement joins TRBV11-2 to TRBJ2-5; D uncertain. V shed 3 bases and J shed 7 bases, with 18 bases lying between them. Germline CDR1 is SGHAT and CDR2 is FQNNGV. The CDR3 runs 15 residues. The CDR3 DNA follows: TGTGCCAGCAGCTTGTCATTCGACCCGAAGGTGACCCAGTACTTC. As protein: CASSLSFDPKVTQYF.

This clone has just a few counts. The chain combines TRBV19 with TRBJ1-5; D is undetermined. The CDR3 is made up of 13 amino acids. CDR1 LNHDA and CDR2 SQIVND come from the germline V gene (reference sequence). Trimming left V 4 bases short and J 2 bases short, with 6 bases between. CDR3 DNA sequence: TGTGCCAGTAGTAGGGTGGGCAATCAGCCCCAGCATTTT. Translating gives CASSRVGNQPQHF.

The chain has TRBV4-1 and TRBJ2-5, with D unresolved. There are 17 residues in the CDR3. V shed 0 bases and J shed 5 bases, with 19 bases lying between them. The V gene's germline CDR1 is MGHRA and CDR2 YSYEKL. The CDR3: CASSQDKVAGGVETQYF. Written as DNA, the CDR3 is TGCGCCAGCAGCCAAGATAAGGTCGCAGGTGGAGTGGAGACCCAGTACTTC.

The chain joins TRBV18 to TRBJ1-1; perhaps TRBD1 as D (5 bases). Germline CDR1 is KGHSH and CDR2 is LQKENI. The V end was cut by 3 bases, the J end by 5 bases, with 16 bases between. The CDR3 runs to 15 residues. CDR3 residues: CASSPGPISETEAFF. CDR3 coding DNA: TGTGCCAGCTCACCGGGACCGATCTCGGAGACTGAAGCTTTCTTT.